The rows below give T cell receptor beta chains drawn from one sample of a study of T cell clusters in autoimmune cytopenias. Reanalyzing the multiplex PCR reads, TCRdb keeps one entry per CDR3 protein, without DNA. Its table records thousands of distinct CDR3 sequences. Sequenced sample: peripheral blood. All receptors derive from a human donor with an autoimmune cytopenia or autoimmune hepatitis (not recorded which). The CDR3 runs from the conserved cysteine through the conserved F or W. Expanded clones are given a class, and other clones once, few, many or no size at all.

v_gene	j_gene	abundance	CDR3aa
TRBV12-3/TRBV12-4	TRBJ2-2	medium-sized	CASRRGAGELFF
TRBV6-1	TRBJ1-6	medium-sized	CASSLQGHNSPLHF
TRBV19	TRBJ2-5	medium-sized	CASSTPGSWGGETQYF
TRBV12-3/TRBV12-4	TRBJ2-5	medium-sized	CASSVSGTVQETQYF
TRBV12-3/TRBV12-4	TRBJ2-3	-	CASSLETTDTQYF
TRBV24-1	TRBJ2-3	-	CATSAYPGGLAGGLNTQYF
TRBV27	TRBJ1-1	-	CASSLYYRDKNTEAFF
TRBV6-5	TRBJ1-3	-	CASSQTGQLGNTIYF
TRBV12-3/TRBV12-4	TRBJ2-7	-	CASSLNGYEQYF
TRBV15	TRBJ1-5	medium-sized	CATGTGRDQPQHF
TRBV27	TRBJ2-2	medium-sized	CASSLFRTLDGELFF
TRBV4-2	TRBJ2-3	-	CASSFGLAGPDTQYF
TRBV6-4	TRBJ2-3	-	CASSREEADTQYF
TRBV18	TRBJ1-1	-	CASSPVRQGNTEAFF
TRBV5-6	TRBJ2-7	medium-sized	CASSLFPRYYEQYF
TRBV15	TRBJ1-6	-	CATSRPPGGSNSPLHF
TRBV11-1	TRBJ2-1	-	CASSLASGTVYNEQFF
TRBV12-3/TRBV12-4	TRBJ2-5	medium-sized	CASSTLAGAQETQYF
TRBV12-3/TRBV12-4	TRBJ2-7	-	CAISEASASSYEQYF
TRBV20-1	TRBJ2-7	-	CSARDADRGANEQYF
TRBV18	TRBJ2-7	-	CASSLPPYEQYF
TRBV19	TRBJ2-1	medium-sized	CASSTSGNSYNEQFF
TRBV27	TRBJ1-5	-	CASSKQGQDQPQHF
TRBV11-1	TRBJ2-2	medium-sized	CASSLGFGGTGELFF
TRBV6-5	TRBJ2-7	medium-sized	CASSYFTGMTYEQYF
TRBV12-3/TRBV12-4	TRBJ2-1	medium-sized	CASRGQVNEQFF
TRBV19	TRBJ2-2	medium-sized	CASSIRKLAGNTGELFF
TRBV29-1	TRBJ1-1	medium-sized	CSVQDRGQSMNTEAFF
TRBV6-5	TRBJ2-3	medium-sized	CAISASTDTQYF
TRBV30	TRBJ1-5	medium-sized	CAWTHGDGKYQPQHF
TRBV20-1	TRBJ1-5	-	CSARDWSNQPQHF
TRBV12-3/TRBV12-4	TRBJ1-5	-	CASRSTGTYSNQPQHF
TRBV20-1	TRBJ2-1	-	CSARYAGDQFF
TRBV15	TRBJ2-2	medium-sized	CATSRQGNTGELFF
TRBV18	TRBJ1-4	-	CASSPYQTTDEKLFF
TRBV27	TRBJ2-1	-	CASSLSGTHNEQFF
TRBV6-4	TRBJ1-2	-	CASSREQGANYGYTF
TRBV19	TRBJ2-2	-	CASSTPEAGTSGRVNTGELFF
TRBV27	TRBJ1-5	-	CASSPGQWSNQPQHF